The rows below give T cell receptor beta chains drawn from one sample of a study of blood T cell repertoires in COVID-19. Clones were sequenced by immunoSEQ multiplex PCR, and TCRdb holds only the in-frame ones, with some missing. The data contain hundreds of thousands of clones, 88% of them singletons. The sequenced sample was peripheral blood. These receptors were taken from a woman aged 25 to 39 who had recovered from COVID-19. The CDR3 runs from the conserved cysteine through the conserved F or W. The D gene is left open where the match is weak.

d_gene: TRBD1; v_gene: TRBV19; len: 13; j_gene: TRBJ2-5; CDR3aa: CASGTGLGETQYF
d_gene: NA; v_gene: TRBV27; len: 16; j_gene: TRBJ1-6; CDR3aa: CASSFGTQGNNSPLHF
d_gene: NA; v_gene: TRBV12-3/TRBV12-4; len: 12; j_gene: TRBJ2-7; CDR3aa: CASTQSRGEQYF
d_gene: NA; v_gene: TRBV5-3; len: 20; j_gene: TRBJ1-6; CDR3aa: CARSLMPKLGASLPDSPLHF
d_gene: TRBD1; v_gene: TRBV28; len: 18; j_gene: TRBJ1-5; CDR3aa: CASSRPPGQGYSNQPQHF
d_gene: TRBD1; v_gene: TRBV18; len: 14; j_gene: TRBJ2-2; CDR3aa: CASSPGQGTGELFF
d_gene: NA; v_gene: TRBV6-5; len: 13; j_gene: TRBJ2-5; CDR3aa: CASRPGVSETQYF
d_gene: NA; v_gene: TRBV15; len: 17; j_gene: TRBJ2-3; CDR3aa: CATSGGFWAGAPDTQYF
d_gene: NA; v_gene: TRBV7-9; len: 14; j_gene: TRBJ1-6; CDR3aa: CASSPQGNNSPLHF
d_gene: NA; v_gene: TRBV4-1; len: 16; j_gene: TRBJ1-2; CDR3aa: CASSQDAGVPSYGYTF
d_gene: NA; v_gene: TRBV6-2/TRBV6-3; len: 15; j_gene: TRBJ1-1; CDR3aa: CASSPRGGAETEAFF
d_gene: TRBD1; v_gene: TRBV6-6; len: 14; j_gene: TRBJ2-7; CDR3aa: CASSPDRGSNEQYF
d_gene: TRBD1; v_gene: TRBV13; len: 15; j_gene: TRBJ1-4; CDR3aa: CASSLGTVGDEKLFF
d_gene: NA; v_gene: TRBV5-4; len: 16; j_gene: TRBJ1-2; CDR3aa: CASSLAIPQGNYGYTF
d_gene: NA; v_gene: TRBV5-1; len: 15; j_gene: TRBJ2-1; CDR3aa: CASHPGGSVENEQFF
d_gene: NA; v_gene: TRBV10-3; len: 16; j_gene: TRBJ2-7; CDR3aa: CAISESMVLQVYEQYF